A single sample is the source of the 29 T cell receptor beta chains below, sequenced in a study of blood T cell repertoires in COVID-19 (dated by TCRdb to the early 2020s). Libraries came from the immunoSEQ multiplex PCR assay. This is the immuneACCESS table as TCRdb keeps it, with only in-frame sequences that have V and J called. A part of the clones is gone; compared with another copy, unresolved V genes explain less than half, and the rest is unexplained. In all, the sample holds hundreds of thousands of clones, and under 95% of those were seen once. The ten top clones hold under 2.5% of the sample. Sequencing used PBMCs or T cells enriched from blood (not recorded which). These receptor sequences come from a woman aged 18 to 35 who had recovered from COVID-19.

This rearrangement joins TRBV5-1 to TRBJ2-7, with D possibly matching TRBD1 (6 bases). CDR1 SGHRS and CDR2 YFSETQ come from the germline V gene. Trimming stripped 0 bases from V and 0 bases from J, with 13 bases between. The CDR3 is 16 residues long. The CDR3 spells CASSLAAQDSSYEQYF. In nucleotides, the CDR3 is TGCGCCAGCAGCTTGGCGGCCCAGGACAGCTCCTACGAGCAGTACTTC.

V and J are TRBV29-1 and TRBJ1-2; D is perhaps TRBD1 (5 bases). The germline V gene has CDR1 SQVTM and CDR2 ANQGSEA. The CDR3 consists of 15 residues. V lost 4 bases and J 1 base, leaving 16 bases between the germline ends. The CDR3 nucleotides read TGCAGCGTTGGATTCGCGGAGGGGAATAACTATGGCTACACCTTC. Translating it yields CSVGFAEGNNYGYTF.

The chain links TRBV27 to TRBJ2-7, with 9 bases aligning to TRBD1. Germline CDR1 MNHEY, CDR2 SMNVEV (reference sequence). The CDR3 loop spans 15 amino acids. V shed 0 bases and J 5 bases; nucleotides not matched to a gene: 5. The CDR3 nucleotides are TGTGCCAGCAGTTTATCGTCCAGGGACAGGGACGAGCAGTACTTC. It specifies CASSLSSRDRDEQYF.

The genes are TRBV14 and TRBJ2-5, with TRBD1 matching 10 bases. The CDR3 has 15 amino acids. After removal of 4 bases from V and 5 bases from J, the junction contained 7 bases not matched to a gene. Germline CDR1 is SGHDN and CDR2 is FVKESK. DNA of the CDR3: TGTGCCAGCAGCCGCCGGGACAGGGGACAGGAGACCCAGTACTTC. Protein product: CASSRRDRGQETQYF. The entire variable domain, with the rest obtained from reference TRBV14 and TRBJ2-5, is as follows: EAGVTQFPSHSVIEKGQTVTLRCDPISGHDNLYWYRRVMGKEIKFLLHFVKESKQDESGMPNNRFLAERTGGTYSTLKVQPAELEDSGVYFCASSRRDRGQETQYFGPGTRLLVL.

The rearrangement links TRBV14 to TRBJ1-2; unclear D gene. This CDR3 has 14 amino acids. The germline gives CDR1 SGHDN, CDR2 FVKESK. V lost 3 bases and J lost 0, with 8 bases in between. The CDR3 sequence is CASSQDYANYGYTF. CDR3 coding DNA: TGTGCCAGCAGCCAGGACTATGCTAACTATGGCTACACCTTC.

This chain uses TRBV6-5 with TRBJ1-2, with D possibly matching TRBD1 (6 bases). CDR1 is MNHEY and CDR2 is SVGAGI in the germline V gene. The CDR3 has 14 amino acids. V was shortened by 8 bases and J by 8 bases, with 21 bases between the two germline ends. CDR3 coding DNA: TGTGCCAGCTCCCGCCCGGACAGCCGAAAAGGCTACACCTTC. It encodes CASSRPDSRKGYTF.

This chain links TRBV18 with TRBJ2-3, with 7 bases fitting TRBD1. Germline CDR1 and CDR2: KGHSH and LQKENI. The CDR3 runs 14 residues. V was pared by 1 base and J by 4 bases, with 2 bases of the junction left unmatched. Here the CDR3 DNA reads TGTGCCAGCTCACCACTGCAGGGGGCAGATACGCAGTATTTT. Its protein is CASSPLQGADTQYF.

This rearrangement joins TRBV28 to TRBJ1-1; D gene uncertain. Trimming shortened V by 2 bases and J by 1 base, and 11 bases separated the two germline ends. This CDR3 has 15 amino acids. The V gene's germline CDR1 is MDHEN and CDR2 SYDVKM. The CDR3 region has the DNA TGTGCCAGCAGTTTAGGACGGGAGTGGAACACTGAAGCTTTCTTT. Its translation: CASSLGREWNTEAFF.

This clone was seen a few times. The V call is TRBV28, the J call TRBJ2-1; a weak D match, TRBD2 (5 bases). The germline CDR1 and CDR2 sequences are MDHEN and SYDVKM. The ends were cut back, 3 bases at V and 7 bases at J, with 7 bases in the middle. The CDR3 consists of 12 residues. In DNA form, the CDR3 reads TGTGCCAGCAGTTTTCGAGGGAATGAGCAGTTCTTC. Its protein product is CASSFRGNEQFF.

This clone was seen more than once but under ten times. The CDR3 sequence is CASSLNPGQGARKLFF. The CDR3 nucleotides are TGTGCCAGCAGCCTCAACCCGGGACAGGGGGCCCGAAAACTGTTTTTT. V is TRBV7-2 and J is TRBJ1-4; 12 bases align to TRBD1. Unmatched junction bases numbered 11, after V lost 5 bases and J lost 10 bases. CDR1 SGHTA and CDR2 FQGNSA come from the germline V gene. This CDR3 region has 16 residues.

The chain carries TRBV28 and TRBJ1-2, with 7 positions matching TRBD1. V lost 5 bases and J lost 3; bases outside the gene matches: 9. This CDR3 has 15 residues. Germline V gives CDR1 MDHEN, CDR2 SYDVKM. CDR3 sequence (DNA): TGTGCCAGCAGTGTAGGGGGCGGGCAACACTATGGCTACACCTTC. Its protein is CASSVGGGQHYGYTF.

The rearrangement links TRBV5-1 to TRBJ2-5; possible D gene TRBD2, 6 bases. Germline CDR1 SGHRS, CDR2 YFSETQ. Trimming stripped 4 bases from V and 5 bases from J, with 15 bases between. The CDR3 totals 14 residues. The CDR3 nucleotides read TGCGCCAGCAGCCGCCTAGCGAACGACGAGACCCAGTACTTC. This encodes CASSRLANDETQYF.

The chain couples TRBV9 to TRBJ1-2; possible D gene TRBD1, 6 bases. This CDR3 contains 18 residues. Trimming cost V 3 bases and J 3 bases, with 24 bases left between them. Germline CDR1 SGDLS, CDR2 YYNGEE. CDR3 nucleotide sequence: TGTGCCAGCAGCGCACAGATAAGGACAGCTCCGAGGGACTATGGCTACACCTTC. Protein product: CASSAQIRTAPRDYGYTF.

The genes are TRBV4-2 and TRBJ2-7; no reliable D call. Germline loops: CDR1 LGHNA, CDR2 YNFKEQ. CDR3 size: 15 residues. V shed 0 bases and J shed 2 bases, with 11 bases lying between them. DNA of the CDR3: TGTGCCAGCAGCCAAGACTTGTCCCGCGCCTACGAGCAGTACTTC. It is translated as CASSQDLSRAYEQYF.

This clone was seen a single time. The chain joins TRBV9 to TRBJ1-5; 7 bases line up with TRBD1. CDR3 length: 13 amino acids. The J segment lost 4 bases and the V segment lost 4 bases, leaving 2 bases of the junction unmatched. Germline V lookup: CDR1 SGDLS, CDR2 YYNGEE. The CDR3 spells CASSSRGNQPQHF. Here the CDR3 DNA reads TGTGCCAGCAGCAGCAGGGGGAATCAGCCCCAGCATTTT.

V and J are TRBV5-8 and TRBJ2-1; no firm D call. The CDR3 runs 13 residues. CDR1 and CDR2 from the germline V gene are SGHTS and YDEGEE. Trimming cost V 0 bases and J 10 bases, with 11 bases left between them. In DNA form, the CDR3 reads TGTGCCAGCAGCTTGGGATCCCCGCGGGAGCAGTTCTTC. Encoded protein: CASSLGSPREQFF.

This chain connects TRBV27 to TRBJ1-2; D is undetermined. This CDR3 has 13 residues. V lost 2 bases, J lost 5 bases, and 9 bases lay in between. In germline, CDR1 is MNHEY, CDR2 SMNVEV (reference sequence). The CDR3 DNA reads as TGTGCCAGCAGTTTAAAACAGACATATGGCTACACCTTC. Residues: CASSLKQTYGYTF.

This clone was detected only once. The chain is built from TRBV28 and TRBJ2-5; 7 bases agree with TRBD1. Germline V gene data show CDR1 as MDHEN and CDR2 as SYDVKM. This CDR3 contains 16 residues. The trim removed 5 bases at V and 5 bases at J, leaving 14 bases unmatched. The CDR3 region has the DNA TGTGCCAGCAGTCCTCGCTCCTACAGGGGCGTGGAGACCCAGTACTTC. It specifies CASSPRSYRGVETQYF.

The chain links TRBV5-1 to TRBJ1-2; D is possibly TRBD1 (5 bases). Germline V gene sequence: CDR1 SGHRS, CDR2 YFSETQ. CDR3 length: 11 amino acids. V lost 3 bases to trimming and J lost 8 bases, with 8 bases between them. This CDR3 is CASSSGEGYTF. The DNA of the CDR3 is TGCGCCAGCAGCTCGGGGGAGGGCTACACCTTC. Variable domain in full (rest from reference TRBV5-1 and TRBJ1-2): KAGVTQTPRYLIKTRGQQVTLSCSPISGHRSVSWYQQTPGQGLQFLFEYFSETQRNKGNFPGRFSGRQFSNSRSEMNVSTLELGDSALYLCASSSGEGYTFGSGTRLTVV.

V gene TRBV5-1 combines with J gene TRBJ1-4, with a possible D match to TRBD1 (5 bases). Trimming pared 1 base from V and 8 bases from J, leaving 12 bases between. CDR1 SGHRS and CDR2 YFSETQ come from the germline V gene. The CDR3 is made up of 14 amino acids. The DNA for the CDR3 is TGCGCCAGCAGCTTGTATGGCAGGGAAGAAAAACTGTTTTTT. This gives the protein CASSLYGREEKLFF.

The chain has TRBV7-3 and TRBJ2-1, with D hard to call. Germline loops: CDR1 SGHTA, CDR2 FQGTGA. The CDR3 has 15 amino acids. Trimming removed 6 bases from V and 4 bases from J, with 16 bases in between. The CDR3 nucleotides are TGTGCCAGCAGTTCGGGTTATACCGATTACAATGAGCAGTTCTTC. It encodes CASSSGYTDYNEQFF.

The CDR3 loop is CASSPQGAGETQYF. The CDR3 DNA is TGTGCCAGCAGCCCGCAGGGGGCGGGAGAGACCCAGTACTTC. V and J are TRBV11-2 and TRBJ2-5; 8 positions agree with TRBD1. The CDR3 length is 14 residues. Germline V gives CDR1 SGHAT, CDR2 FQNNGV. V lost 5 bases to trimming and J lost 4 bases; unmatched junction nucleotides: 6. The whole variable domain, remainder taken from reference TRBV11-2 and TRBJ2-5, is EAGVAQSPRYKIIEKRQSVAFWCNPISGHATLYWYQQILGQGPKLLIQFQNNGVVDDSQLPKDRFSAERLKGVDSTLKIQPAKLEDSAVYLCASSPQGAGETQYFGPGTRLLVL.

This chain connects TRBV20-1 to TRBJ1-1; the match to TRBD1 covers 7 bases. This CDR3 has 10 amino acids. Trimming at V came to 6 bases and at J to 11 bases, leaving 6 bases not matched to a gene. Germline values: CDR1 DFQATT, CDR2 SNEGSKA (reference sequence). CDR3 sequence: CSARTDRAFF. The CDR3 region has the DNA TGCAGTGCCCGGACGGACAGGGCTTTCTTT.

The rearrangement uses TRBV7-9 and TRBJ1-2; TRBD1 is a possible D gene (5 bases). The CDR3 runs 15 residues. Trimming shortened V by 5 bases and J by 5 bases, and 18 bases separated the two germline ends. Germline lookup yields CDR1 SEHNR and CDR2 FQNEAQ (reference sequence). This CDR3 is CASSRGTHLGYGYTF. Written as DNA, the CDR3 is TGTGCCAGCAGCCGCGGGACGCATCTCGGGTATGGCTACACCTTC. The full variable domain, with the rest looked up from reference TRBV7-9 and TRBJ1-2, is DTGVSQNPRHKITKRGQNVTFRCDPISEHNRLYWYRQTLGQGPEFLTYFQNEAQLEKSRLLSDRFSAERPKGSFSTLEIQRTEQGDSAMYLCASSRGTHLGYGYTFGSGTRLTVV.

This rearrangement joins TRBV15 to TRBJ1-1; D is perhaps TRBD1 (5 bases). The germline gives CDR1 LNHNV, CDR2 YYDKDF (reference sequence). This CDR3 comprises 15 residues. The V gene lost 1 base and the J gene lost 1 base, with 10 bases spanning the gap. The DNA of the CDR3 is TGTGCCACCAGCAGAGGGCAGGGATCGAACACTGAAGCTTTCTTT. Translating gives CATSRGQGSNTEAFF.

The chain is built from TRBV2 and TRBJ2-1; 8 nucleotides match TRBD2. This CDR3 has 15 amino acids. The J segment lost 6 bases and the V segment lost 3 bases, leaving 7 bases of the junction unmatched. The germline CDR1 and CDR2 sequences are SNHLY and FYNNEI. The CDR3 reads CASSEGGGLFNEQFF. CDR3 DNA sequence: TGTGCCAGCAGTGAGGGCGGGGGGTTGTTCAATGAGCAGTTCTTC.

The chain is built from TRBV5-1 and TRBJ2-2, with 7 bases lining up with TRBD2. Germline lookup yields CDR1 SGHRS and CDR2 YFSETQ. V gave up 1 base and J gave up 3 bases; unmatched junction bases: 9. CDR3 length equals 17 residues. DNA for the CDR3: TGCGCCAGCAGCTTGTCGGGCGGGAGTGTGCACACCGGGGAGCTGTTTTTT. Residues: CASSLSGGSVHTGELFF.

The J gene is TRBJ1-2, the V gene TRBV24-1; 10 bases are shared with TRBD1. J gave up 7 bases and V 5 bases, and 3 bases lay outside the gene matches. The length of the CDR3 is 13 residues. Per germline, CDR1 KGHDR and CDR2 SFDVKD. The CDR3 sequence is CATSGTGGRGYTF. CDR3 nucleotides: TGTGCCACCAGTGGGACAGGGGGTCGTGGCTACACCTTC.

This clone occurred a few times. The V and J genes are TRBV3-1 (or the pseudogene TRBV3-2) and TRBJ1-6; the D gene is possibly TRBD1 (5 bases). V lost 1 base to trimming and J lost 9 bases, with 13 bases between them. The CDR3 covers 15 residues. Germline V lookup: CDR1 LGHDT, CDR2 YNNKEL (reference sequence). The chain's CDR3 is CASSQGFTQGSPLHF. The CDR3 DNA sequence: TGTGCCAGCAGCCAAGGGTTTACTCAGGGTTCACCCCTCCACTTT.